This record covers a single TCR beta chain. V lost 2 bases, J lost 3 bases, and 3 bases stayed unmatched. The CDR3 spans 14 residues. Germline values: CDR1 SGHTA, CDR2 FQGNSA. This sample was taken from a study of blood T cell repertoires in COVID-19. Study as a whole: The United States, Italy and Spain were the sources of the acute and convalescent COVID-19 samples. T cells, B-cell-depleted T cells, or PBMCs supplied cDNA or gDNA.

In the original processing: Reference gene primer amplification gave nucleated cell count estimates. Sequenced by immunoSEQ multiplex PCR; TCRdb stores in-frame clones only, minus some. The V and J calls and clone size are taken from that table; D and trimming were inferred from the DNA. The table has approximately 250,000 clones, 84% seen once; the top ten hold around 4%. Material for sequencing was peripheral blood. The TCR comes from a man aged 55 to 70 with acute or convalescent COVID-19. The rearrangement links TRBV7-2 to TRBJ2-7, with 8 bases fitting TRBD2. CDR3 residues: CASSLSGSGYEQYF. The CDR3 DNA reads as TGTGCCAGCAGCTTAAGCGGGAGTGGCTACGAGCAGTACTTC.